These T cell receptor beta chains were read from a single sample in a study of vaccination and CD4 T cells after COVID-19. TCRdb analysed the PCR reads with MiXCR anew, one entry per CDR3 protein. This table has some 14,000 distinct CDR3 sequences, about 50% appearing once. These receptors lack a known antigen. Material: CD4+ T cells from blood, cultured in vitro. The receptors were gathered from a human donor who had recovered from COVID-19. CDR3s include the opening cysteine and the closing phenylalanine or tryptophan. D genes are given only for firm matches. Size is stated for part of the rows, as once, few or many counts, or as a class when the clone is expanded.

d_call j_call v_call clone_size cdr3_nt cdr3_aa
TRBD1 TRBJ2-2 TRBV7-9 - TGTGCCAGCAGCCCCCCGGCAGGGGGCGCCGGGGAGCTGTTTTTT CASSPPAGGAGELFF
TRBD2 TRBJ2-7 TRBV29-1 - TGCAGCGTTGACTTAACCGGGACTAGCGGGAGTTACTACGAGCAGTACTTC CSVDLTGTSGSYYEQYF
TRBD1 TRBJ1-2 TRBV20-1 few TGCAGTGCTAGAGCCCCGACAGGGAGGGTTGGCTACACCTTC CSARAPTGRVGYTF
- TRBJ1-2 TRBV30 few TGTGCCTGGAGTCACCAGGGAGGCTACACCTTC CAWSHQGGYTF
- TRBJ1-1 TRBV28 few TGTGCCAGCAGTTTATGGGGTTTTAGGGGGAGTGGCGACACTGAAGCTTTCTTT CASSLWGFRGSGDTEAFF
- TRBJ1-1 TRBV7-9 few TGTGCCAGCAGCTTCGGTACCATAGGCACTGAAGCTTTCTTT CASSFGTIGTEAFF
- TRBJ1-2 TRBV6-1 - TGTGCCAGCAGTGAAGGGACAGCGAACTATGGCTACACCTTC CASSEGTANYGYTF
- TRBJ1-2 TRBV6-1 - TGTGCCAGTCGACAGAACTATGGCTACACCTTC CASRQNYGYTF
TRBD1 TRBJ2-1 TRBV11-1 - TGTGCCAGCAGCTCAGGACAGGGGGGCCACAATGAGCAGTTCTTC CASSSGQGGHNEQFF
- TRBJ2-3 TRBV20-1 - TGCAGTGCTAGAGGGTCATACAGCACAGATACGCAGTATTTT CSARGSYSTDTQYF
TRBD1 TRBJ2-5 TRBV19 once TGTGCCAGTAGTATCTCATCCGGGACAGGGGGCGGAGAGACCCAGTACTTC CASSISSGTGGGETQYF
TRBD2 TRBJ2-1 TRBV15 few TGTGCCACCAGCAGAGATGGGAGGGACCCCTACAATGAGCAGTTCTTC CATSRDGRDPYNEQFF
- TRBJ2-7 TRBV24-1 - TGTGCCACCAGTGACGGGGCCCTCTACGAGCAGTACTTC CATSDGALYEQYF
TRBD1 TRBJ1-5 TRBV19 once TGTGCCAGTAGTGCCACAGGGGGCGCGAGCAATCAGCCCCAGCATTTT CASSATGGASNQPQHF
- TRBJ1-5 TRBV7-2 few TGTGCCAGCAGCCCCCAGGGAGATCAGCCCCAGCATTTT CASSPQGDQPQHF